This is a list of T cell receptor beta chains from one sample in a study of blood T cell repertoires in COVID-19. TCRdb's table, derived via immunoSEQ multiplex PCR, lists solely in-frame clones and lacks some. The repertoire includes about 330,000 clones, about 87% of them detected once, and around 5% sits in the top ten. Material for sequencing was PBMCs or T cells enriched from blood (not recorded which). These receptors all stem from a man younger than 45 who had recovered from COVID-19. The CDR3 runs from the conserved cysteine through the conserved F or W. The D gene is left open where the match is weak. Clone size is shown for a subset of rows, as once, few, many or a class of expanded clone.

cdr3_aa cdr3_nt clone_size j_call d_call v_call
CASSSGTSGDTQYF TGTGCCAGCAGCTCTGGGACTAGTGGGGATACGCAGTATTTT - TRBJ2-3 TRBD2 TRBV9
CASSEFGVGGERSYEQYF TGTGCCAGCAGTGAGTTCGGCGTGGGCGGGGAAAGATCCTACGAGCAGTACTTC once TRBJ2-7 - TRBV6-1
CSVARTGGTEAFF TGCAGCGTTGCCAGGACAGGGGGCACTGAAGCTTTCTTT - TRBJ1-1 TRBD1 TRBV29-1
CASSPQHSLYGYTF TGTGCCAGCTCACCACAGCACAGCCTCTATGGCTACACCTTC - TRBJ1-2 - TRBV18
CASSGTTGLIDAFF TGTGCCAGCAGCGGAACAACAGGTTTAATTGATGCTTTCTTT - TRBJ1-1 - TRBV5-6
CASSGQGETQYF TGTGCCAGCAGTGGACAGGGCGAGACCCAGTACTTC once TRBJ2-5 TRBD1 TRBV2
CASSNRGDYGYTF TGTGCCAGCAGCAACAGGGGGGACTATGGCTACACCTTC - TRBJ1-2 - TRBV21-1
CAISGSGGGRTEAFF TGTGCCATCAGTGGGTCCGGAGGGGGCAGGACTGAAGCTTTCTTT few TRBJ1-1 TRBD1 TRBV10-3
CASSERRGTSTDTQYF TGTGCCAGCAGCGAAAGAAGGGGCACTAGCACAGATACGCAGTATTTT - TRBJ2-3 - TRBV3-1/TRBV3-2
CASSLEGSGQVILSPLHF TGTGCCAGCAGCTTAGAGGGGTCGGGACAGGTTATTTTATCACCCCTCCACTTT few TRBJ1-6 TRBD1 TRBV7-4